The rows below give T cell receptor beta chains drawn from one sample of a study of neurological immune-mediated disorders. In TCRdb, the 5' RACE reads were re-called with MiXCR into one record per CDR3 protein. The repertoire holds some 38,000 distinct CDR3 sequences, with less than 5% as singletons. Sequencing input: PBMCs. The receptors stem from a man aged 30 to 39 with multiple sclerosis. Each CDR3 is given with its conserved first and last residue. Fields, in order: J gene, V gene, clone size, CDR3 protein. Not all rows give a size; the values are once, few, many and, for expanded clones, a class.

>TRBJ2-2|TRBV20-1|many
CSARKGQNTGELFF
>TRBJ2-5|TRBV25-1|many
CASSESWETQYF
>TRBJ2-7|TRBV20-1|many
CSASHLISYEQYF
>TRBJ2-1|TRBV4-1|many
CASSQERGLHEFF
>TRBJ2-7|TRBV7-2|many
CASSGGTAAYEQYF
>TRBJ1-6|TRBV20-1|many
CSASTSNSPLHF
>TRBJ2-3|TRBV9|many
CASSALQSSTDTQYF
>TRBJ1-5|TRBV12-5|-
CASGPRLFPQHF
>TRBJ2-2|TRBV12-3/TRBV12-4|many
CASTITGELFF
>TRBJ1-4|TRBV5-1|many
CASSLETRAGKLFF
>TRBJ1-1|TRBV20-1|many
CSATAVNPKAFF
>TRBJ1-2|TRBV6-5|-
CASSYSGTGVYGYTF
>TRBJ2-7|TRBV25-1|many
CASSVDFSYEQYF
>TRBJ2-5|TRBV7-3|-
CASSLTGDGETQYF
>TRBJ1-6|TRBV9|many
CASSAGGGTNSPLHF
>TRBJ1-1|TRBV5-1|many
CASSSGDPWGTEAFF
>TRBJ2-2|TRBV6-1|many
CASERGPNTGELFF
>TRBJ2-5|TRBV5-1|many
CASSPGHQETQYF
>TRBJ2-7|TRBV5-1|many
CASSFRSSYEQYF
>TRBJ1-5|TRBV28|many
CASSYPGQPNQPQHF
>TRBJ2-7|TRBV6-5|many
CASSYTGYEQYF
>TRBJ2-1|TRBV4-3|many
CASSQETSGGYNEQFF
>TRBJ2-3|TRBV20-1|few
CSATHRRPTDTQYF
>TRBJ1-1|TRBV6-5|many
CASSYSIAGPMNTEAFF
>TRBJ1-2|TRBV20-1|many
CSAQTGGNYGYTF
>TRBJ2-5|TRBV11-1|few
CASSLGTGLNQETQYF
>TRBJ1-1|TRBV20-1|many
CSARGGIGSTEAFF
>TRBJ1-5|TRBV3-1|many
CASSHRDQPQHF
>TRBJ2-7|TRBV5-6|-
CASSLGPFYVNEQYF
>TRBJ1-5|TRBV29-1|many
CSVEVQGGQPQHF
>TRBJ1-3|TRBV20-1|many
CSAVKGAGNTIYF
>TRBJ1-1|TRBV7-9|few
CASSPDRSNTEAFF
>TRBJ1-5|TRBV27|many
CASSAEQPQHF
>TRBJ2-7|TRBV6-5|many
CASTPPGGGDEQYF
>TRBJ2-2|TRBV6-5|many
CASSSPGLAGGTGELFF
>TRBJ2-3|TRBV12-3/TRBV12-4|-
CASSLGGSTDTQYF
>TRBJ2-3|TRBV7-2|many
CASSLRLAGGTDTQYF
>TRBJ1-1|TRBV5-1|many
CASSLAVSIGSDTEAFF
>TRBJ2-1|TRBV24-1|many
CATTSDRGQYNEQFF
>TRBJ2-7|TRBV10-3|many
CAIRGTSVSYEQYF
>TRBJ1-2|TRBV20-1|-
CSATRQGKAYGYTF
>TRBJ2-1|TRBV6-2/TRBV6-3|medium-sized
CASTPDGYNEQFF
>TRBJ1-4|TRBV12-3/TRBV12-4|many
CASSNPTGIKKLFF
>TRBJ1-1|TRBV7-2|many
CASSLGPEGATEAFF
>TRBJ2-5|TRBV29-1|many
CSVGTTETQYF
>TRBJ2-1|TRBV20-1|medium-sized
CSAPGVNEQFF
>TRBJ1-5|TRBV12-3/TRBV12-4|many
CASSLGGTMNQPQHF
>TRBJ2-1|TRBV6-5|many
CASSPELPGQANNEQFF
>TRBJ2-5|TRBV18|many
CASSPGGETQYF
>TRBJ1-5|TRBV2|-
CASSRQSGSNQPQNF